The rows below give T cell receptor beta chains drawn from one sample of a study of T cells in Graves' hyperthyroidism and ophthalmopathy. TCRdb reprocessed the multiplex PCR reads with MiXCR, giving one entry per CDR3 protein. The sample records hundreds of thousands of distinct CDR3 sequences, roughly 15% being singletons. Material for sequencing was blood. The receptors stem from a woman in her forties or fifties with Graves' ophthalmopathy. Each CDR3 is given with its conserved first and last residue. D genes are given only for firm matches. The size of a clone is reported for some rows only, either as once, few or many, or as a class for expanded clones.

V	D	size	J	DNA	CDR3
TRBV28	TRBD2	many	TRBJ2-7	TGTGCCAGCAGTCCCCAGCGGGAGTTTTACGAGCAGTACTTC	CASSPQREFYEQYF
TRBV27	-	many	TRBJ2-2	TGTGCCAGCAGTCGCCTCGGACAGAACACCGGGGAGCTGTTTTTT	CASSRLGQNTGELFF
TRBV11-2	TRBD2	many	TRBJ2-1	TGTGCCAGCAGCCGTGCTACTAGCGGCGGTGAGCAGTTCTTC	CASSRATSGGEQFF
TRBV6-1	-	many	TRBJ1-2	TGTGCCAGCAGTGAAGTATCCGGGGATGGCTACACCTTC	CASSEVSGDGYTF
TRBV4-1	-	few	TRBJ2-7	TGCGCCAGCAGCCAAGAACAGAACACCTACGAGCAGTACTTC	CASSQEQNTYEQYF
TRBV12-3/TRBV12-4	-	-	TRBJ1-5	TGTGCCAGCAGTTTCACCAGGGAGAATCAGCCCCAGCATTTT	CASSFTRENQPQHF
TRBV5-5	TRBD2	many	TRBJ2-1	TGTGCCAGCAGCTTGACTAGCGGAAAGGTCAATGAGCAGTTCTTC	CASSLTSGKVNEQFF
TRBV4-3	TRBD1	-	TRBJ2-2	TGCGCCAGCAGCCAAGGACAGGGCTTTTTTACCGGGGAGCTGTTTTTT	CASSQGQGFFTGELFF
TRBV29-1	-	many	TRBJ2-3	TGCAGCGTTAGCGACTACACAGATACGCAGTATTTT	CSVSDYTDTQYF
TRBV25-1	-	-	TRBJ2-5	TGTGCCAGCAGTGAATCGGGACGAGGGGCAGGCGCCCAAGAGACCCAGTACTTC	CASSESGRGAGAQETQYF
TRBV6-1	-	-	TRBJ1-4	TGTGCCAGCAGTAGACAGGAGGCAACTAATGAAAAACTGTTTTTT	CASSRQEATNEKLFF
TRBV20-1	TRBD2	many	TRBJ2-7	TGCAGTGCTCTGAGCGGGAACGCCTACGAGCAGTACTTC	CSALSGNAYEQYF
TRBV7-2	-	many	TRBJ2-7	TGTGCCAGCAGCTTAAGGGGCTCCCGAGGGGTCTCCTACGAGCAGTACTTC	CASSLRGSRGVSYEQYF
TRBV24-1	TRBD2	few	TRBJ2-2	TGTGCCGCGCGTTCTAGCGGGAGTAACACCGGGGAGCTGTTTTTT	CAARSSGSNTGELFF
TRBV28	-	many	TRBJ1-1	TGTGCCAGCAGTTTGAGCGAATCACGTGAAGCTTTCTTT	CASSLSESREAFF
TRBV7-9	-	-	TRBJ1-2	TGTGCCAGCAGCTTAGTAGGGAGAGTGATCTATGGCTACACCTTC	CASSLVGRVIYGYTF
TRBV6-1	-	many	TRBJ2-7	TGTGCCAGCGACCTGACAGATACCGAGCAGTACTTC	CASDLTDTEQYF
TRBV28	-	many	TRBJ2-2	TGTGCCAGCAGTTTACTTCCCGCGGCGGGCAGCACCGGGGAGCTGTTTTTT	CASSLLPAAGSTGELFF
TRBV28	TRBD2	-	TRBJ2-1	TGTGCCAGCACCACCTCCCGGGGACTAGCGGGAGCCGGTGAGCAGTTCTTC	CASTTSRGLAGAGEQFF
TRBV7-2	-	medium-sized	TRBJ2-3	TGTGCCAGCAGCCTACACCCGACTACCGCCGATACGCAGTATTTT	CASSLHPTTADTQYF
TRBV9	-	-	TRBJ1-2	TGTGCCAGCAGCAACAGGGTTCATGGCTACACCTTC	CASSNRVHGYTF
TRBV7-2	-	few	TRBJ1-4	TGTGCCAGCAGCCCAAGACGACAGAAATATACTGAAAAACTGTTTTTT	CASSPRRQKYTEKLFF
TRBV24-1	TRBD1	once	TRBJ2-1	TGTGCCACCAGTGATGTCCGGGACAGGGTTAACAATGAGCAGTTCTTC	CATSDVRDRVNNEQFF
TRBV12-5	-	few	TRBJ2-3	TGTGCTAGTGGTTTGGTACATTTTGTAAAGACAGCAGATACGCAGTATTTT	CASGLVHFVKTADTQYF
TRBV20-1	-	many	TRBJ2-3	TGCAGTGCTCTTATCACAGATACGCAGTATTTT	CSALITDTQYF
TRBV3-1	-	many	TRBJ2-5	TGTGCCAGCAGCCAAGACTGGGGGAACTTCCAAGAGACCCAGTACTTC	CASSQDWGNFQETQYF
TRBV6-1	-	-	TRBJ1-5	TGTGCCGGCCGGACAGAATTGAATCAGCCCCAGCATTTT	CAGRTELNQPQHF
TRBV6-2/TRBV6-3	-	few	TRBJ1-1	TGTGCCAGCAGTTACTACCCGGGGATGGGCGCTGAAGCTTTCTTT	CASSYYPGMGAEAFF
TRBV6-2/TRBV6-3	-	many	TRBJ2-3	TGTGCCAGCAGCCCTTGGGATACGCAGTATTTT	CASSPWDTQYF
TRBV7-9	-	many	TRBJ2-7	TGTGCCAGCAGCCCCGGACCGAGCGGCGAGCAGTACTTC	CASSPGPSGEQYF
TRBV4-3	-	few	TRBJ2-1	TGCGCCAGCAGCCCGAGACTATCGGCCTTGGTGAATGAGCAGTTCTTC	CASSPRLSALVNEQFF
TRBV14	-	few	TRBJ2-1	TGTGCCAGCAGCCGCCAGTTACGAATTTACAATGAGCAGTTCTTC	CASSRQLRIYNEQFF
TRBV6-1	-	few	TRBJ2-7	TGTGCCAGCAGAGAATGGGGGGAGCAGTACTTC	CASREWGEQYF
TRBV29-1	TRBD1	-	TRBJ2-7	TGCAGCGTTGAATCCCCGGACAGGGGGCTGTACGAGCAGTACTTC	CSVESPDRGLYEQYF
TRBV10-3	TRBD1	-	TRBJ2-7	TGTGCCATAGCCGGGACAGAAAGCTCCTACGAGCAGTACTTC	CAIAGTESSYEQYF
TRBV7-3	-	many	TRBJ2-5	TGTGCCAGCAGCTCAGCGGGCCAAGAGACCCAGTACTTC	CASSSAGQETQYF
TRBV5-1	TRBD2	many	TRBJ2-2	TGCGCCAGCAGCTTGCTCGGGACTAGCTGGAACACCGGGGAGCTGTTTTTT	CASSLLGTSWNTGELFF
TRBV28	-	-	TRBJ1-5	TGTGTCAGCAGCGCGACGCCCGCCGGGGGCAATCAGCCCCAGCATTTT	CVSSATPAGGNQPQHF
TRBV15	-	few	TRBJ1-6	TGTGCCACCAGCAGGAGGGGTTTTGATTCACCCCTCCACTTT	CATSRRGFDSPLHF